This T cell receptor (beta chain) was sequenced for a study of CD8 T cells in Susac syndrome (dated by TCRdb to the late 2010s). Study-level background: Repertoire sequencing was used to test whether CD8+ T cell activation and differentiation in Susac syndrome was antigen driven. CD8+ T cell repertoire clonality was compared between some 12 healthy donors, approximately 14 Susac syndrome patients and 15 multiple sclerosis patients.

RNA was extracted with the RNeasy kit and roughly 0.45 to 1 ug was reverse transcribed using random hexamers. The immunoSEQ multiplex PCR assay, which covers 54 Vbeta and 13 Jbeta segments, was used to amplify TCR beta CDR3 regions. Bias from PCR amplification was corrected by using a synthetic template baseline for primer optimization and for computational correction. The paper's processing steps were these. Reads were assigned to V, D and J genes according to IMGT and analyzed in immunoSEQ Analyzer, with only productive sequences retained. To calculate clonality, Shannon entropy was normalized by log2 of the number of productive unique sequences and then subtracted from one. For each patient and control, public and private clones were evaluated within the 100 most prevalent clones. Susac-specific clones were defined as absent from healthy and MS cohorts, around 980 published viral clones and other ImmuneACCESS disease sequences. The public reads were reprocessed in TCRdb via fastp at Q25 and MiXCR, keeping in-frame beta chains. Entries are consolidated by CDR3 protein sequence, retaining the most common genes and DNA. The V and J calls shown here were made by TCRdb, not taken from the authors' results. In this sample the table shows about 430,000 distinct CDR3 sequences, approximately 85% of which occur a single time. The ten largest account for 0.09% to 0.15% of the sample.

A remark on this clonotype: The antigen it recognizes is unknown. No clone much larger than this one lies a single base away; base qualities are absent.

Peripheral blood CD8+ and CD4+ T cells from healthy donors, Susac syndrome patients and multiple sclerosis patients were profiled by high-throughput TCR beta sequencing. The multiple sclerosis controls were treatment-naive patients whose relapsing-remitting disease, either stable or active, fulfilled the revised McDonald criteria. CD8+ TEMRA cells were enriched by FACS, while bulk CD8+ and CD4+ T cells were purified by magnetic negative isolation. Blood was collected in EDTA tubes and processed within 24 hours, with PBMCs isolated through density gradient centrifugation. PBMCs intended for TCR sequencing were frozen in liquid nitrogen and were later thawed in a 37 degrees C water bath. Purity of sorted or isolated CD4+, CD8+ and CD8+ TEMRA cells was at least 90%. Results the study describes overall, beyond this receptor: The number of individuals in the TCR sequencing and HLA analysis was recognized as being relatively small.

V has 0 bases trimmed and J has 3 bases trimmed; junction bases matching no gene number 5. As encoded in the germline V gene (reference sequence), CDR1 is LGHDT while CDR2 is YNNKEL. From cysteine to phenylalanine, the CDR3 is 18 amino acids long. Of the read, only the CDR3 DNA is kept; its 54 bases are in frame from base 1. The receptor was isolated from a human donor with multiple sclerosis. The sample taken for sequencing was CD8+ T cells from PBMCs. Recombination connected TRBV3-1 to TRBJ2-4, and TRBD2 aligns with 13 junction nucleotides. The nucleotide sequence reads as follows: TGTGCCAGCAGCCAAGAACTAGCGGGGGGGCCGGTCAAAAACATTCAGTACTTC. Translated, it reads CASSQELAGGPVKNIQYF.